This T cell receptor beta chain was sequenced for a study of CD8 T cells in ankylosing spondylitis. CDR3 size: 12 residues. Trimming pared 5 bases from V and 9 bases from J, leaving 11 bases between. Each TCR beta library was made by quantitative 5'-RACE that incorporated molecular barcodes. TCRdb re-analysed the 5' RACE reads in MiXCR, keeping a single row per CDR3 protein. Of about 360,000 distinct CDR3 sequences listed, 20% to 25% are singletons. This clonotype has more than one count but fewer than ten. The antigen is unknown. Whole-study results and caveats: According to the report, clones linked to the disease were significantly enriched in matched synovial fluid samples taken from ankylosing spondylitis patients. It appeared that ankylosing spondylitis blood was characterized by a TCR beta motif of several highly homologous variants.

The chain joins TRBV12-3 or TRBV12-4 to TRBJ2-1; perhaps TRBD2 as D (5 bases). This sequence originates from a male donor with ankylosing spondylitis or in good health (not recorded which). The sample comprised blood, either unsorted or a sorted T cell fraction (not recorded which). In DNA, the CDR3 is TGTGCCAGCAGTGAACCGGGAACTGAGCAGTTCTTC. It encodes CASSEPGTEQFF.